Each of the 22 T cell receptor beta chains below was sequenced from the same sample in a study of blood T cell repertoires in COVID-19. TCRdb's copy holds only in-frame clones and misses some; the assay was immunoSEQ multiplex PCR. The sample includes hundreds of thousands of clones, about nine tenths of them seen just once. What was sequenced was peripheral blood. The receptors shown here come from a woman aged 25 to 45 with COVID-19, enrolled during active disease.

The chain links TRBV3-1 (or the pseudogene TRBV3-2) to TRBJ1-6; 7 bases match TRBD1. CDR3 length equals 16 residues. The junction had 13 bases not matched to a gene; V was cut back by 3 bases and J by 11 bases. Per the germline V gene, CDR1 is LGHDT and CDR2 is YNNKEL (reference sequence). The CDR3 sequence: CASSHTRRQGEPPLHF. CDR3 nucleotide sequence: TGTGCCAGCAGCCACACCCGCCGACAGGGAGAGCCACCCCTCCACTTT.

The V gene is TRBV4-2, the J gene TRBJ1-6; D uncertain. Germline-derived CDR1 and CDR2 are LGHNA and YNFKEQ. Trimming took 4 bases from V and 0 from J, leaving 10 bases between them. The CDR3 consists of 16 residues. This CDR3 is CASSPSEGSYNSPLHF. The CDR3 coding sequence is TGTGCCAGCAGCCCGTCCGAGGGCTCCTATAATTCACCCCTCCACTTT.

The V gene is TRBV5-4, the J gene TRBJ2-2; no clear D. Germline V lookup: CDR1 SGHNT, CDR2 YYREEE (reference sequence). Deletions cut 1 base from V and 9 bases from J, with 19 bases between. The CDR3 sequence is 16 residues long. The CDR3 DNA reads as TGTGCCAGCAGCTTGTCGCGGAGCTCCCCATCCCGGGAGCTGTTTTTT. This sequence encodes CASSLSRSSPSRELFF.

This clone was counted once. CDR3 DNA: TGCGCCAGCAGCCAATCAAAGGGGGGGACCCTAAGGTCACCCCTCCACTTT. Protein: CASSQSKGGTLRSPLHF. This rearrangement joins TRBV4-1 to TRBJ1-6, with D tentatively TRBD1 (6 bases). This CDR3 has 17 residues. Germline V gene sequence: CDR1 MGHRA, CDR2 YSYEKL. The V end lost 2 bases, the J end lost 10 bases, and 21 bases lay between the germline ends.

CDR3: CASSPRTGSGNTIYF. The CDR3 coding sequence is TGTGCCAGCAGCCCTAGGACAGGGTCAGGAAACACCATATATTTT. The chain couples TRBV11-2 to TRBJ1-3; 8 nucleotides agree with TRBD1. The CDR3 has 15 residues. J was trimmed by 4 bases and V by 5 bases; bases with no gene match: 7. CDR1 is SGHAT, CDR2 FQNNGV, per germline.

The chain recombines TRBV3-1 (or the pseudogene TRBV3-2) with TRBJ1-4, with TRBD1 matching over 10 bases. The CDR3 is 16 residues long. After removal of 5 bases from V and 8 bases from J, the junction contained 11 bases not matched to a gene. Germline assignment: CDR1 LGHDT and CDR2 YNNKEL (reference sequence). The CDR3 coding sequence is TGTGCCAGCAGCTTTCCCGGGACAGGGGTTGGAGAAAAACTGTTTTTT. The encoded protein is CASSFPGTGVGEKLFF.

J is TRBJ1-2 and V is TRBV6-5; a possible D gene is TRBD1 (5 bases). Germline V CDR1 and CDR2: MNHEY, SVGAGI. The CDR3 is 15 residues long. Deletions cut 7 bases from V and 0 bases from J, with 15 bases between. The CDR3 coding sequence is TGTGCCAGCATGTCGACAGTTTTAGCTAACTATGGCTACACCTTC. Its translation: CASMSTVLANYGYTF.

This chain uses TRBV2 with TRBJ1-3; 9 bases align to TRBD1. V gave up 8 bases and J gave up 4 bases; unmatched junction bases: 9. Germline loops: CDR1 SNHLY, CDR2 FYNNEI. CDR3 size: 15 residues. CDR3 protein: CASGGDRAGGNTIYF. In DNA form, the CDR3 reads TGTGCCAGCGGGGGGGACAGGGCGGGAGGAAACACCATATATTTT.

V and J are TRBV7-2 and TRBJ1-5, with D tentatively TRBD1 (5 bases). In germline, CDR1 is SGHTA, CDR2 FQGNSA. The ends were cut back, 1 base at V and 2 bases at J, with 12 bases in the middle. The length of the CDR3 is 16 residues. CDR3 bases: TGTGCCAGCAGCTTAGTGGGGGGGGACGGCAATCAGCCCCAGCATTTT. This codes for CASSLVGGDGNQPQHF.

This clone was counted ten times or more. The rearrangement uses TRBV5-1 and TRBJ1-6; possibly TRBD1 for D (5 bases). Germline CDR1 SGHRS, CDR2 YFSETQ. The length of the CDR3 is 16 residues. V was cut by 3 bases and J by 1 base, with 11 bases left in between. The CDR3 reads CASSSQGGSYNSPLHF. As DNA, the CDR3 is TGCGCCAGCAGCTCGCAGGGCGGATCCTATAATTCACCCCTCCACTTT. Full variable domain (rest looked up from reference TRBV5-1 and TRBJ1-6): KAGVTQTPRYLIKTRGQQVTLSCSPISGHRSVSWYQQTPGQGLQFLFEYFSETQRNKGNFPGRFSGRQFSNSRSEMNVSTLELGDSALYLCASSSQGGSYNSPLHFGNGTRLTVT.

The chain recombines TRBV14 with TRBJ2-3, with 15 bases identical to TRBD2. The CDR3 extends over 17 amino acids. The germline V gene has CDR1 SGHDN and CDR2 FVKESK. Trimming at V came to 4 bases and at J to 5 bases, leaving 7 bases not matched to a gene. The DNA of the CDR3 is TGTGCCAGCAGCCTACCGGGACTAGCGGGGGGCAGAGATACGCAGTATTTT. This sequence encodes CASSLPGLAGGRDTQYF. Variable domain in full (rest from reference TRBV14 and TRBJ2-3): EAGVTQFPSHSVIEKGQTVTLRCDPISGHDNLYWYRRVMGKEIKFLLHFVKESKQDESGMPNNRFLAERTGGTYSTLKVQPAELEDSGVYFCASSLPGLAGGRDTQYFGPGTRLTVL.

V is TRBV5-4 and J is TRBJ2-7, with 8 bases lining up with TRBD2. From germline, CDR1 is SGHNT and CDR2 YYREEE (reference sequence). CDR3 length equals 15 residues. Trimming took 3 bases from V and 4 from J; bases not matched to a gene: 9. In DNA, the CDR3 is TGTGCCAGCAGCTGGGGGCCCGGGGGGGGATACGAGCAGTACGTC. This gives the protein CASSWGPGGGYEQYV.

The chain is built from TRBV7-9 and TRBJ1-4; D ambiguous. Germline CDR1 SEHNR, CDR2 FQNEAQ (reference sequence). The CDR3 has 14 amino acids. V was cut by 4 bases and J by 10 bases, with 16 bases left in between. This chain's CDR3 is CASSSGFPVVKLFF. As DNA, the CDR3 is TGTGCCAGCAGCTCCGGGTTCCCAGTGGTAAAACTGTTTTTT.

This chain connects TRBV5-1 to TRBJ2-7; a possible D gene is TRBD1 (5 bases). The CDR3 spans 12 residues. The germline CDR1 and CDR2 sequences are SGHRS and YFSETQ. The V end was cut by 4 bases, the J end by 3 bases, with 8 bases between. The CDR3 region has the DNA TGCGCCAGCAGCCCCGACAGCTACGAGCAGTACTTC. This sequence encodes CASSPDSYEQYF.

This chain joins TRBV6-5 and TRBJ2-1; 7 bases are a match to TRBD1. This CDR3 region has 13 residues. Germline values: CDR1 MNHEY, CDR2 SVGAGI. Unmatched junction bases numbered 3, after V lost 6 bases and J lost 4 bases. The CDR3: CASRPGQYNEQFF. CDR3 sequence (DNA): TGTGCCAGCAGACCGGGACAGTACAATGAGCAGTTCTTC.

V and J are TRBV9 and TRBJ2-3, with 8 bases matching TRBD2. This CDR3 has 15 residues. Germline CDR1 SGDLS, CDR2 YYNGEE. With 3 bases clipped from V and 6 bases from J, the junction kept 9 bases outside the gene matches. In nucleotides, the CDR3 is TGTGCCAGCAGCGATCCTAGCGGGCCCGTGGATACGCAGTATTTT. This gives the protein CASSDPSGPVDTQYF.

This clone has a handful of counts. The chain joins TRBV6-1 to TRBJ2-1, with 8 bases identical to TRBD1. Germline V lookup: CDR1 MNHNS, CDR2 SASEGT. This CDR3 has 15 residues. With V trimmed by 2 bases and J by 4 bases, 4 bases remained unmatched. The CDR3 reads CASSEQGASYNEQFF. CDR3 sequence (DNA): TGTGCCAGCAGTGAACAGGGGGCCTCTTACAATGAGCAGTTCTTC.

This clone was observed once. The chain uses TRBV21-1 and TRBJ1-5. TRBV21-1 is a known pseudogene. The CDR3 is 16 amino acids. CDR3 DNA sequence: TGTGCCAGCAGCCGGAGGGACGGATATAGCAATCAGCCCCAGCATTTT. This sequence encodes CASSRRDGYSNQPQHF.

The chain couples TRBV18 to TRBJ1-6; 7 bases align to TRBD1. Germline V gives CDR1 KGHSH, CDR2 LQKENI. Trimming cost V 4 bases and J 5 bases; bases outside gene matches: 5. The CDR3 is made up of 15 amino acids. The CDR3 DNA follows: TGTGCCAGCTCACAAAGGACAGGAGATAATTCACCCCTCCACTTT. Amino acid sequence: CASSQRTGDNSPLHF.

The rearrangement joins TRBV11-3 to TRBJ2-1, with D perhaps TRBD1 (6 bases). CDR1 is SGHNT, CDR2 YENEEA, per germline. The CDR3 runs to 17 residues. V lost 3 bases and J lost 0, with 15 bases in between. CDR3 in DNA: TGTGCCAGCAGCTTCAGGATTGGACAGAGCTCCTACAATGAGCAGTTCTTC. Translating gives CASSFRIGQSSYNEQFF.

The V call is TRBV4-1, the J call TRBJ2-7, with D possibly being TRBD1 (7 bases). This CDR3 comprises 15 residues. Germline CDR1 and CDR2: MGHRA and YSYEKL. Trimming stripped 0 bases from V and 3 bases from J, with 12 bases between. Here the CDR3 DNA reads TGCGCCAGCAGCCAAGATGCAGGGGGACTCTACGAGCAGTACTTC. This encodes CASSQDAGGLYEQYF.

The CDR3 spells CASSDSWGLPAFF. The CDR3 bases are TGTGCCAGCAGTGACTCGTGGGGGCTACCAGCTTTCTTT. The chain is built from TRBV6-4 and TRBJ1-1, with D perhaps matching TRBD1 (6 bases). The CDR3 runs 13 residues. V dropped 0 bases and J dropped 10 bases, with 12 bases sitting between them. Germline CDR1 is MRHNA and CDR2 is SNTAGT.